The T cell receptor (beta chain) under discussion was sequenced for a study of blood T cell repertoires in COVID-19. The CDR3 is 14 amino acids. V was shortened by 6 bases and J by 7 bases, with 17 bases between the two germline ends. The V gene's germline CDR1 is KGHDR and CDR2 SFDVKD. Sequencing used immunoSEQ multiplex PCR; TCRdb keeps in-frame clones, though not all of them. The data contain about 96,000 clones, 70% to 85% of them singletons. V is TRBV24-1 and J is TRBJ1-2; D possibly corresponds to TRBD1 (6 bases). The receptor was isolated from an older woman with acute or convalescent COVID-19. Input material: peripheral blood. This CDR3 is CATSSDSPFSGYTF. The CDR3 nucleotides read TGTGCCACCAGTTCGGACAGCCCCTTTAGTGGCTACACCTTC.